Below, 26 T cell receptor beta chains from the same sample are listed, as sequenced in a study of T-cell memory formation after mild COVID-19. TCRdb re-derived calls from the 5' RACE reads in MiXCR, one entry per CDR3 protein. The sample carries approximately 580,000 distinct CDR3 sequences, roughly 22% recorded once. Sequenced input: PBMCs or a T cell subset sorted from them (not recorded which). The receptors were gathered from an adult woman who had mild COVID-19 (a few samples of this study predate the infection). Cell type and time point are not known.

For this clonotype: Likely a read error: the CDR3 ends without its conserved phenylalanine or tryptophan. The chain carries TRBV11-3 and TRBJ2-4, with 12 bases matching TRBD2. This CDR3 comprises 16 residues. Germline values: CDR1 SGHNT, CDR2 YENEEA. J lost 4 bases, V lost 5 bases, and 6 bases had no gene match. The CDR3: CASSDTLAGGKNIQYL. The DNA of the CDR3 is TGTGCCAGCAGCGATACACTAGCGGGAGGTAAAAACATTCAGTACTTA.

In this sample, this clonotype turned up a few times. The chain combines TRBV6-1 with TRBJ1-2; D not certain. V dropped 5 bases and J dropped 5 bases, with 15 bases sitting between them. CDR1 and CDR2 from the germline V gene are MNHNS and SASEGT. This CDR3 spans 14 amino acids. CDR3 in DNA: TGTGCCAGCAGTCTCTCCCGAGGAGAATATGGCTACACCTTC. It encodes CASSLSRGEYGYTF.

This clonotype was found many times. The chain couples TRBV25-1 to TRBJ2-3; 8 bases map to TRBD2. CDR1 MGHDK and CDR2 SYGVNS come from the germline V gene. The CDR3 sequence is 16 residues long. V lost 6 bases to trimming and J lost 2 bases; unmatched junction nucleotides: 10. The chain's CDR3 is CASRPRPGGPTDTQYF. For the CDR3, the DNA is TGTGCCAGCAGACCACGACCGGGAGGGCCCACAGATACGCAGTATTTT.

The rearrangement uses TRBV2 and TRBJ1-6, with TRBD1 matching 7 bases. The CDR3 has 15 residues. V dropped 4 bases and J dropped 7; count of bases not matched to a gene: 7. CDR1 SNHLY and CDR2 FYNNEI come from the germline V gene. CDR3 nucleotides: TGTGCCAGCAGTGGGCTGACAGGGCGGAATTCACCCCTCCACTTT. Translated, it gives CASSGLTGRNSPLHF.

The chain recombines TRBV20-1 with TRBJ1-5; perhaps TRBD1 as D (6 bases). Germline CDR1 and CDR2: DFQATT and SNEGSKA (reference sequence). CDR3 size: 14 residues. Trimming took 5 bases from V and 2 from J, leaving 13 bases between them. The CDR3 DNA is TGCAGTGCTCAGACAGGAGTAGGCAATCAGCCCCAGCATTTT. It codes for CSAQTGVGNQPQHF.

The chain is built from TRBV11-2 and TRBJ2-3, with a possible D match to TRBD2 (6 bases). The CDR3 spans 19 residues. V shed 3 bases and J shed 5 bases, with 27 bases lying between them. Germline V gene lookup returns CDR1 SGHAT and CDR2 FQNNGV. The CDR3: CASSFPRRAFGFGGDTQYF. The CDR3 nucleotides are TGTGCCAGCAGCTTCCCCCGTAGAGCGTTTGGGTTCGGGGGAGATACGCAGTATTTT.

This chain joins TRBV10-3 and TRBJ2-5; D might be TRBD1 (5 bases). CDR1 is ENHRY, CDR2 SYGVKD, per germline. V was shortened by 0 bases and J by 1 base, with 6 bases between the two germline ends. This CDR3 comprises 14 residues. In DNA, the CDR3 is TGTGCCATCAGTGAGTCGACAGTCCAAGAGACCCAGTACTTC. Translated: CAISESTVQETQYF.

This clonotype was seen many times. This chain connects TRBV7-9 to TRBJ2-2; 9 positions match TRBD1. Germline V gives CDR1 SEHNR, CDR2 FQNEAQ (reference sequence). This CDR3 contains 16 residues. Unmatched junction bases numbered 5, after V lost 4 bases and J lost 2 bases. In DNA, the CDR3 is TGTGCCAGCAGCTCTCACAGGGGGCGAAACACCGGGGAGCTGTTTTTT. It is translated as CASSSHRGRNTGELFF.

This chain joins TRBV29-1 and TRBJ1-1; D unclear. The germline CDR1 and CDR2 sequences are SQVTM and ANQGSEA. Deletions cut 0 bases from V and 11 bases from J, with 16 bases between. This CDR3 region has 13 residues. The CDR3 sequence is CSVEDPRIGWAFF. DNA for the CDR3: TGCAGCGTTGAAGACCCCAGGATCGGTTGGGCTTTCTTT.

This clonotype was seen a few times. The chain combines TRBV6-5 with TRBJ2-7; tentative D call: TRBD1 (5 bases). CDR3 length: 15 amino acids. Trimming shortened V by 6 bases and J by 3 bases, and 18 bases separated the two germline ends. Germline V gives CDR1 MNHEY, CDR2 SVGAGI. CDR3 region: CASSARVPLGYEQYF. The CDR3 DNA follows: TGTGCCAGCAGCGCCAGGGTCCCCTTGGGCTACGAGCAGTACTTC.

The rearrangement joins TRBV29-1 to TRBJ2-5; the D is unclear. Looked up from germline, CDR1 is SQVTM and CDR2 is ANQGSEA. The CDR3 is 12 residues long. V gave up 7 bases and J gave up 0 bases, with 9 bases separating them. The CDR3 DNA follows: TGCAGCGCCGGTAGAAACCAAGAGACCCAGTACTTC. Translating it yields CSAGRNQETQYF.

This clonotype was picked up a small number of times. In DNA, the CDR3 is TGTGCCAGCAGTGACAAGGCGGAGGAGACCCAGTACTTC. Translated: CASSDKAEETQYF. The genes are TRBV7-9 and TRBJ2-5; D is unclear. Germline V gene lookup returns CDR1 SEHNR and CDR2 FQNEAQ (reference sequence). This CDR3 is built from 13 residues. The V gene lost 6 bases and the J gene lost 5 bases, with 13 bases spanning the gap.

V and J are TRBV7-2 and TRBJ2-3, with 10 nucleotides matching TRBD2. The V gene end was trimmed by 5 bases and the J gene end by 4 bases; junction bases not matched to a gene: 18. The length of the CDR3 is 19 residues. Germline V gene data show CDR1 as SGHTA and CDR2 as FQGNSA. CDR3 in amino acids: CASSPVLAGVWVNADTQYF. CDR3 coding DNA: TGTGCCAGCAGCCCAGTTCTAGCGGGAGTGTGGGTTAACGCAGATACGCAGTATTTT.

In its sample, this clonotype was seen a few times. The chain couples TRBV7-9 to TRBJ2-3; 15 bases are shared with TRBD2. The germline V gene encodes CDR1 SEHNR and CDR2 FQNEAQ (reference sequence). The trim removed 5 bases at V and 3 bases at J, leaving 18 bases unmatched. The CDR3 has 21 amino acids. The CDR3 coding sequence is TGTGCCAGCAGCGCAACCGGACTAGCGGGAGGGCCCACCACCCGGACAGATACGCAGTATTTT. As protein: CASSATGLAGGPTTRTDTQYF.

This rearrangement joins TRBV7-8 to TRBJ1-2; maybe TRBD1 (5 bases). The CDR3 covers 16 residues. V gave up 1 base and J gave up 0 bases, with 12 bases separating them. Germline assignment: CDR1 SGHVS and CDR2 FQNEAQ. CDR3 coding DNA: TGTGCCAGCAGCTTAGGTCGGGGGGAAGCTAACTATGGCTACACCTTC. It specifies CASSLGRGEANYGYTF. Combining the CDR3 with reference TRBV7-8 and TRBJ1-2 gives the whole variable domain GAGVSQSPRYKVAKRGQDVALRCDPISGHVSLFWYQQALGQGPEFLTYFQNEAQLDKSGLPSDRFFAERPEGSVSTLKIQRTQQEDSAVYLCASSLGRGEANYGYTFGSGTRLTVV.

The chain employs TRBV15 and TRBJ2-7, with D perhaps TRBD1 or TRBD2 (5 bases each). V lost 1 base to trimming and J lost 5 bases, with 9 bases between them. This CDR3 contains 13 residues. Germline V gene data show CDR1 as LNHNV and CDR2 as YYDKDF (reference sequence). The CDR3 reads CATSRAGPDEQYF. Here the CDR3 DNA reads TGTGCCACCAGCAGAGCGGGGCCGGACGAGCAGTACTTC.

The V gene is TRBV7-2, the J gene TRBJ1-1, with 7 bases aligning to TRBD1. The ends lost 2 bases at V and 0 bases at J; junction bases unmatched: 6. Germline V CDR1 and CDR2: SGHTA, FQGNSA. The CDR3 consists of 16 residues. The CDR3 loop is CASSLRQGHMNTEAFF. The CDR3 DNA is TGTGCCAGCAGCTTAAGACAGGGCCACATGAACACTGAAGCTTTCTTT.

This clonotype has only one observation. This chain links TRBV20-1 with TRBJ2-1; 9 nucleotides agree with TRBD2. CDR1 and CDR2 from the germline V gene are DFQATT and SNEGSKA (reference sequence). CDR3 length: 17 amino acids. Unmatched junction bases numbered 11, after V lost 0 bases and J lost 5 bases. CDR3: CSARDEAGGPTHNEQFF. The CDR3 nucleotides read TGCAGTGCTAGAGATGAGGCGGGGGGGCCTACACACAATGAGCAGTTCTTC.

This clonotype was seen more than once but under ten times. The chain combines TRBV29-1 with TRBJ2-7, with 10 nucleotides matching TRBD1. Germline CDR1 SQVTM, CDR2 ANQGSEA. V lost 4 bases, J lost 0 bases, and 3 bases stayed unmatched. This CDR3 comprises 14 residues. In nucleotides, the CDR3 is TGCAGCGTTGCGGGACAGGGGACCTCCTACGAGCAGTACTTC. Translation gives CSVAGQGTSYEQYF.

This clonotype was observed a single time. The CDR3 is CASSQERQAYGYTF. In DNA, the CDR3 is TGCGCCAGCAGCCAAGAACGACAGGCCTATGGCTACACCTTC. V usage is TRBV4-3 and J usage is TRBJ1-2; tentatively, D is TRBD1 (6 bases). CDR1 and CDR2 (germline): LGHNA, YSLEER. Trimming left V 0 bases short and J 4 bases short, with 9 bases between. This CDR3 has 14 residues.

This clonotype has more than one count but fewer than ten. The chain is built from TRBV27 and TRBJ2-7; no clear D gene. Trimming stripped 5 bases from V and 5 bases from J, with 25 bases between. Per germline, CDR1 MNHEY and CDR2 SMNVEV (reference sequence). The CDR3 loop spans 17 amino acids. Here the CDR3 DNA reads TGTGCCAGCAGTCCAACTCCCTCCATCCAAATGGGGAACGAGCAGTACTTC. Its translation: CASSPTPSIQMGNEQYF.

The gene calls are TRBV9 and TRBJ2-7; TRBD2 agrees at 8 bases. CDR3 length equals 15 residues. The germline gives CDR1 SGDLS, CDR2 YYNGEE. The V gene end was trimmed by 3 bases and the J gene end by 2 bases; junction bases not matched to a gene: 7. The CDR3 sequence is CASSETGTSTYEQYF. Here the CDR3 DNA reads TGTGCCAGCAGCGAGACCGGGACTAGTACCTACGAGCAGTACTTC.

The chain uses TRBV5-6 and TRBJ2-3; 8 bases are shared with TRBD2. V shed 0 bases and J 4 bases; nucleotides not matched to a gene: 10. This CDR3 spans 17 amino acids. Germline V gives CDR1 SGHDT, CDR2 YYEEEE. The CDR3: CASSLVASGSGSDTQYF. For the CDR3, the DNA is TGTGCCAGCAGCTTGGTAGCTAGCGGGTCGGGTTCAGATACGCAGTATTTT.

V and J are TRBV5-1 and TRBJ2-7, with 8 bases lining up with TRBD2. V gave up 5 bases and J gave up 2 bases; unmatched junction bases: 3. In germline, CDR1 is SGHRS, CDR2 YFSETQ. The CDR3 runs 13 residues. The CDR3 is CASRVAGPYEQYF. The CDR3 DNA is TGCGCCAGCAGGGTAGCGGGACCCTACGAGCAGTACTTC. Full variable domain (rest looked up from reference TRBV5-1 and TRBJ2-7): KAGVTQTPRYLIKTRGQQVTLSCSPISGHRSVSWYQQTPGQGLQFLFEYFSETQRNKGNFPGRFSGRQFSNSRSEMNVSTLELGDSALYLCASRVAGPYEQYFGPGTRLTVT.

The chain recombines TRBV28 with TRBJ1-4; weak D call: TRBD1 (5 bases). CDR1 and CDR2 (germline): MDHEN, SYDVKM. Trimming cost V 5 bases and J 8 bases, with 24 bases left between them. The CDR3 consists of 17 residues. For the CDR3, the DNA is TGTGCCAGCAGTGAAAACCCGGGCCGGGATTGGGGGGAAAAACTGTTTTTT. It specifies CASSENPGRDWGEKLFF.

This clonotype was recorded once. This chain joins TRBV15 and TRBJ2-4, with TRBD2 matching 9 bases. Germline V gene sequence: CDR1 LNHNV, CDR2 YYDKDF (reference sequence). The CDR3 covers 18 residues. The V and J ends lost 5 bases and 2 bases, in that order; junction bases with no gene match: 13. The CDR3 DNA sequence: TGTGCCACCAGCCCGACTAGCGGCAGACTTAACCCCAAAAACATTCAGTACTTC. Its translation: CATSPTSGRLNPKNIQYF. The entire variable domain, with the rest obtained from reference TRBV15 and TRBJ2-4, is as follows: DAMVIQNPRYQVTQFGKPVTLSCSQTLNHNVMYWYQQKSSQAPKLLFHYYDKDFNNEADTPDNFQSRRPNTSFCFLDIRSPGLGDTAMYLCATSPTSGRLNPKNIQYFGAGTRLSVL.